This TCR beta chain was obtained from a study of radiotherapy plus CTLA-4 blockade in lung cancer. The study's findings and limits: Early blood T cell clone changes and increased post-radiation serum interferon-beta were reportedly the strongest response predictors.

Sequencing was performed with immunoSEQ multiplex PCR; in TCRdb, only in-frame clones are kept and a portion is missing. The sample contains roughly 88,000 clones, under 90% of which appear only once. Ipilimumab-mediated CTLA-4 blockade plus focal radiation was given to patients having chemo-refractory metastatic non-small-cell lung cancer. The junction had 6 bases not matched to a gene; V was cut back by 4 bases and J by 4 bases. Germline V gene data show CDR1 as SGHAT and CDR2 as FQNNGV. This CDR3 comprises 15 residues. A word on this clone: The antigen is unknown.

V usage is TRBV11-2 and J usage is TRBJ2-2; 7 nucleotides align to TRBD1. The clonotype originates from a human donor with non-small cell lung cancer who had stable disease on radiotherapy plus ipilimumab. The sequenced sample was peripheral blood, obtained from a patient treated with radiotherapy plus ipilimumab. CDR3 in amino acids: CASSSGTVTTGELFF. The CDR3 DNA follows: TGTGCCAGCAGCTCCGGGACAGTTACCACCGGGGAGCTGTTTTTT.